This is a list of T cell receptor beta chains from one sample in a study of blood T cells in healthy people across ages. TCRdb used MiXCR to reprocess the 5' RACE reads, holding one entry per CDR3 protein. The sample contains approximately 880,000 distinct CDR3 sequences, roughly 48% of which appear only once. The sample comprised blood. The receptor source for this set is a man younger than 40 in good health. Both conserved end residues are part of each CDR3. The D gene is left open where the match is weak. Clone size is given for some rows only: seen once, a few or many times, or a class if the clone is expanded.

D gene: .
clone size: .
V gene: TRBV12-3/TRBV12-4
J gene: TRBJ2-6
CDR3 protein: CASTPSREYGANVLTF

D gene: .
clone size: few
V gene: TRBV12-3/TRBV12-4
J gene: TRBJ2-5
CDR3 protein: CASSLGEGTQYF

D gene: .
clone size: .
V gene: TRBV7-3
J gene: TRBJ1-6
CDR3 protein: CASSSQSQGGSPLHF

D gene: TRBD2
clone size: few
V gene: TRBV7-3
J gene: TRBJ2-3
CDR3 protein: CASSLGWTSGTDTQYF

D gene: TRBD1
clone size: .
V gene: TRBV3-1
J gene: TRBJ1-3
CDR3 protein: CASSHLIRQGTIYF

D gene: TRBD2
clone size: few
V gene: TRBV4-1
J gene: TRBJ2-3
CDR3 protein: CASSPIAGRSDTQYF

D gene: TRBD1
clone size: .
V gene: TRBV6-5
J gene: TRBJ1-2
CDR3 protein: CASSYKGQGRAYGYTF

D gene: TRBD2
clone size: .
V gene: TRBV7-2
J gene: .
CDR3 protein: CASSLAASGGAYEQYF

D gene: .
clone size: .
V gene: TRBV20-1
J gene: TRBJ1-1
CDR3 protein: CSGIREGAEAFF

D gene: .
clone size: .
V gene: TRBV28
J gene: TRBJ2-1
CDR3 protein: CASSFEGDAYNEQFF

D gene: TRBD1
clone size: .
V gene: TRBV7-8
J gene: TRBJ1-1
CDR3 protein: CASSADGAGGTEAFF

D gene: TRBD1
clone size: .
V gene: TRBV11-1
J gene: TRBJ2-7
CDR3 protein: CASSAWTGGRYF

D gene: TRBD2
clone size: few
V gene: TRBV10-2
J gene: TRBJ2-7
CDR3 protein: CASTTSGGETYEQYF

D gene: .
clone size: .
V gene: TRBV27
J gene: TRBJ2-5
CDR3 protein: CASSYRGGRQYF

D gene: .
clone size: few
V gene: TRBV12-3/TRBV12-4
J gene: TRBJ1-4
CDR3 protein: CASSAQGNGKLFF

D gene: TRBD2
clone size: .
V gene: TRBV7-2
J gene: TRBJ2-3
CDR3 protein: CASSSWTSGGSLGDTQYF